This TCR beta chain was captured in a study of control samples from healthy donors and cancer patients. This table comes from immunoSEQ multiplex PCR, and its TCRdb copy is limited to in-frame clones, with some not included. The table lists about 130,000 clones, about 90% of them singletons. The germline gives CDR1 LNHDA, CDR2 SQIVND (reference sequence). The CDR3 spans 15 residues. V was cut by 10 bases and J by 1 base, with 20 bases left in between. Specimen: blood. This receptor was identified in a woman aged 45 to 65 in good health. This chain uses TRBV19 with TRBJ2-7; a weak D match, TRBD1 (5 bases). The DNA for the CDR3 is TGTGCCACCACGCCAGGGTCGGGTCCGTCCTACGAGCAGTACTTC. Residues: CATTPGSGPSYEQYF.